One and the same sample provided the 19 T cell receptor beta chains below, sequenced in a study of control samples from healthy donors and cancer patients. Sequencing used immunoSEQ multiplex PCR; TCRdb keeps in-frame clones, though not all of them. The repertoire has under 200,000 clones, around 88% of them found once; the top ten carry 4% to 6%. Sequences were obtained from blood. Receptors originate from a woman aged 30 to 39 in good health.

The chain links TRBV27 to TRBJ2-7; 7 bases match TRBD1. Looked up from germline, CDR1 is MNHEY and CDR2 is SMNVEV (reference sequence). The trim removed 3 bases at V and 0 bases at J, leaving 2 bases unmatched. The CDR3 spans 14 residues. The CDR3 reads CASSFRGSSYEQYF. The CDR3 coding sequence is TGTGCCAGCAGTTTCAGGGGGAGCTCCTACGAGCAGTACTTC.

The chain links TRBV9 to TRBJ2-2; TRBD1 matches 8 bases. Germline V gives CDR1 SGDLS, CDR2 YYNGEE. Trimming at V came to 4 bases and at J to 2 bases, leaving 10 bases not matched to a gene. The CDR3 runs to 17 residues. CDR3 sequence reads: CASSPRTGRRNTGELFF. CDR3 in DNA: TGTGCCAGCAGCCCCCGGACAGGGAGACGAAACACCGGGGAGCTGTTTTTT.

This chain links TRBV5-1 with TRBJ2-5; D may be TRBD1 (5 bases). The CDR3 loop spans 15 amino acids. Trimming took 0 bases from V and 5 from J, leaving 14 bases between them. Germline values: CDR1 SGHRS, CDR2 YFSETQ. CDR3 in amino acids: CASSLVGVGAETQYF. As DNA, the CDR3 is TGCGCCAGCAGCTTGGTCGGTGTTGGGGCGGAGACCCAGTACTTC.

This clone was counted only a few times. Other DNA sequences in this specimen translate into the identical CDR3. The CDR3, as DNA: TGCGCCAGCAGCTTAGGGCACGACACTGAAGCTTTCTTT. Translating it yields CASSLGHDTEAFF. The V call is TRBV5-1, the J call TRBJ1-1, with no clear D. Looked up from germline, CDR1 is SGHRS and CDR2 is YFSETQ. The CDR3 spans 13 residues. V was pared by 2 bases and J by 3 bases, with 8 bases between. Looking up the rest from reference TRBV5-1 and TRBJ1-1 gives the full variable domain: KAGVTQTPRYLIKTRGQQVTLSCSPISGHRSVSWYQQTPGQGLQFLFEYFSETQRNKGNFPGRFSGRQFSNSRSEMNVSTLELGDSALYLCASSLGHDTEAFFGQGTRLTVV.

The chain has TRBV18 and TRBJ1-1; 7 bases map to TRBD1. Germline CDR1 and CDR2: KGHSH and LQKENI. V lost 1 base to trimming and J lost 4 bases; unmatched junction nucleotides: 12. The CDR3 runs 17 residues. The CDR3 protein is CASSPRPLRQGFTEAFF. CDR3 bases: TGTGCCAGCTCACCACGCCCTCTCAGACAGGGATTCACTGAAGCTTTCTTT. Looking up the rest from reference TRBV18 and TRBJ1-1 gives the full variable domain: NAGVMQNPRHLVRRRGQEARLRCSPMKGHSHVYWYRQLPEEGLKFMVYLQKENIIDESGMPKERFSAEFPKEGPSILRIQQVVRGDSAAYFCASSPRPLRQGFTEAFFGQGTRLTVV.

The genes are TRBV1 and TRBJ1-6. TRBV1 is labeled a pseudogene. The CDR3 consists of 12 residues. This chain's CDR3 is CTSSQRKTPLHF. The CDR3 coding sequence is TGCACCAGCAGCCAGAGGAAGACACCCCTCCACTTT.

CDR3 DNA sequence: TGTGCCAGTAGTATCCCCCTCGGGACACCTAATCAGCCCCAGCATTTT. Translated, it gives CASSIPLGTPNQPQHF. The chain carries TRBV19 and TRBJ1-5; a possible D gene is TRBD1 (6 bases). V gave up 3 bases and J gave up 4 bases, with 16 bases separating them. The CDR3 spans 16 residues. Per the germline V gene, CDR1 is LNHDA and CDR2 is SQIVND (reference sequence).

The gene calls are TRBV27 and TRBJ1-4, with 7 nucleotides matching TRBD1. In germline, CDR1 is MNHEY, CDR2 SMNVEV (reference sequence). Losses at the gene ends were 3 bases for V and 4 bases for J; bases not matched to a gene: 5. CDR3 length equals 15 residues. The CDR3: CASSFRQGDNEKLFF. For the CDR3, the DNA is TGTGCCAGCAGTTTTAGACAGGGCGATAATGAAAAACTGTTTTTT.

V and J are TRBV9 and TRBJ2-3; D ambiguous. Germline lookup yields CDR1 SGDLS and CDR2 YYNGEE. The CDR3 length is 15 residues. The V end lost 2 bases, the J end lost 0 bases, and 10 bases lay between the germline ends. The CDR3 loop is CASSVSGVSTDTQYF. Here the CDR3 DNA reads TGTGCCAGCAGCGTGAGTGGGGTTAGCACAGATACGCAGTATTTT.

On this clone: The junction shows a germline mismatch at one end, possibly a read error. The rearrangement uses TRBV7-2 and TRBJ2-3; the match to TRBD2 covers 7 bases. Germline V gene data show CDR1 as SGHTA and CDR2 as FQGNSA. CDR3 length: 14 residues. DNA for the CDR3: TGTGCCAGCAGCTTAGGGGTAGCGGGTCGGGTGATCCTTTTT. This translates into CASSLGVAGRVILF.

In DNA form, the CDR3 reads TGTGCCAGCAGCACCCGACAGAGCTCCTATAATTCACCCCTCCACTTT. Translated, it gives CASSTRQSSYNSPLHF. The chain couples TRBV13 to TRBJ1-6; the D gene is possibly TRBD1 (5 bases). CDR3 length: 16 amino acids. V lost 5 bases to trimming and J lost 0 bases, with 11 bases between them. Germline values: CDR1 PRHDT, CDR2 FYEKMQ (reference sequence).

This rearrangement joins TRBV5-1 to TRBJ1-2; 9 nucleotides match TRBD1. The CDR3 loop spans 16 amino acids. CDR1 and CDR2 (germline): SGHRS, YFSETQ. The V segment lost 0 bases and the J segment 5 bases; nucleotides outside the gene matches: 8. CDR3 nucleotide sequence: TGCGCCAGCAGCTTGGCCGTCGGGACAGGGAGGTATGGCTACACCTTC. It is translated as CASSLAVGTGRYGYTF.

The rearrangement joins TRBV24-1 to TRBJ2-3; no firm D call. V was cut by 5 bases and J by 5 bases, with 10 bases left in between. This CDR3 contains 13 residues. Looked up from germline, CDR1 is KGHDR and CDR2 is SFDVKD. CDR3 sequence (DNA): TGTGCCACCAGTGGGTCAGGAAAAGATACGCAGTATTTT. Translating it yields CATSGSGKDTQYF.

The rearrangement links TRBV11-2 to TRBJ2-7; D gene unclear. CDR1 and CDR2 (germline): SGHAT, FQNNGV. Trimming cost V 5 bases and J 2 bases, with 7 bases left between them. The CDR3 is made up of 12 amino acids. Written as DNA, the CDR3 is TGTGCCAGCAGCCTTGGGGCCTACGAGCAGTACGTC. Translated, it gives CASSLGAYEQYV.

This chain connects TRBV4-1 to TRBJ1-3; perhaps TRBD1 as D (6 bases). The CDR3 runs 17 residues. V lost 3 bases to trimming and J lost 0 bases, with 15 bases between them. The germline V gene has CDR1 MGHRA and CDR2 YSYEKL. CDR3 coding DNA: TGCGCCAGCAGCCAGGGGATTGTGACAGGCTCTGGAAACACCATATATTTT. Translating gives CASSQGIVTGSGNTIYF.

V is TRBV19 and J is TRBJ1-4; 7 nucleotides match TRBD1. The J segment lost 1 base and the V segment lost 6 bases, leaving 2 bases of the junction unmatched. The CDR3 has 14 residues. Germline assignment: CDR1 LNHDA and CDR2 SQIVND (reference sequence). CDR3 sequence (DNA): TGTGCCAGTAGGAACAGGGGAACTAATGAAAAACTGTTTTTT. This encodes CASRNRGTNEKLFF.

This chain links TRBV14 with TRBJ2-5; D is unclear. CDR1 is SGHDN and CDR2 is FVKESK in the germline V gene. The CDR3 runs to 13 residues. Trimming removed 8 bases from V and 2 bases from J, with 12 bases in between. CDR3 residues: CASGLGYQETQYF. The CDR3 region has the DNA TGTGCCAGCGGTCTAGGCTATCAAGAGACCCAGTACTTC. The full variable domain, with the rest looked up from reference TRBV14 and TRBJ2-5, is EAGVTQFPSHSVIEKGQTVTLRCDPISGHDNLYWYRRVMGKEIKFLLHFVKESKQDESGMPNNRFLAERTGGTYSTLKVQPAELEDSGVYFCASGLGYQETQYFGPGTRLLVL.

The rearrangement links TRBV10-1 to TRBJ2-2; 10 nucleotides match TRBD1. V was clipped by 6 bases and J by 6 bases; unmatched bases: 1. Germline-derived CDR1 and CDR2 are WNHNN and SYGVQD (reference sequence). The CDR3 has 13 amino acids. CDR3 nucleotide sequence: TGCGCCAGCAGAGGGACAGGGGCCGGGGAGCTGTTTTTT. Translating it yields CASRGTGAGELFF.

CDR3 sequence (DNA): TGCAGCGTCCTAACAGGGACAGGAGAGGCAAAACTGTTTTTT. Translation gives CSVLTGTGEAKLFF. The chain recombines TRBV29-1 with TRBJ1-4; TRBD1 aligns across 8 bases. Looked up from germline, CDR1 is SQVTM and CDR2 is ANQGSEA. The CDR3 is 14 residues long. The junction had 13 bases not matched to a gene; V was cut back by 6 bases and J by 10 bases.